The T cell receptor (beta chain) under discussion was sequenced for a study of cytomegalovirus exposure and HLA in healthy donors. At the level of the study: A later analysis reported the same platform for the roughly 110 validation repertoires and the approximately 720 first-cohort repertoires.

Looked up from germline, CDR1 is MDHEN and CDR2 is SYDVKM. The trim removed 9 bases at V and 5 bases at J, leaving 10 bases unmatched. This CDR3 region has 14 residues. Study-wide results and caveats: Many donors carried some public TCRs, although rarity characterized most TCR sequences. Later, an analysis found that TCR clusters from the first cohort tended to co-occur in the 120 or so validation repertoires. Cytomegalovirus status was reportedly diagnosed by the classifier with high specificity and sensitivity.

With regard to this clone: Its antigen is not known.

Method: immunoSEQ multiplex PCR; TCRdb's copy keeps in-frame clones and lacks some. The sample records around 90,000 clones, approximately 84% being singletons. The sample taken for sequencing was PBMCs. The sequence derives from a woman aged 18-35 years in good health and CMV-seropositive. The V call is TRBV28, the J call TRBJ1-5; TRBD1 matches 7 bases. The CDR3 DNA reads TGTGCCAGTCAACCGGGACAGATCGATCAGCCCCAGCATTTT. This encodes CASQPGQIDQPQHF.